This is a list of T cell receptor beta chains from one sample in a study of T cell responses to AZD1222 COVID-19 vaccine. Some clones are missing from TCRdb's copy, which holds only in-frame ones; the method was immunoSEQ multiplex PCR. The table records tens of thousands of clones, roughly 89% of them present only once. This specimen consisted of peripheral blood, obtained 28 days after the second AZD1222 dose. The source is an adult who received the AZD1222 COVID-19 vaccine. Each CDR3 is given with its conserved first and last residue. D genes are given only for firm matches. Clone size is given for some rows only: seen once, a few or many times, or a class if the clone is expanded.

clone_size j_call v_call d_call cdr3_aa cdr3_nt
NA TRBJ2-1 TRBV5-1 NA CASSLGQGDNEQFF TGCGCCAGCAGCTTGGGGCAGGGAGACAATGAGCAGTTCTTC
NA TRBJ1-3 TRBV10-3 NA CAIGAEGNTIYF TGTGCCATCGGGGCCGAAGGGAACACCATATATTTT
NA TRBJ1-1 TRBV29-1 NA CSVEASARTEAFF TGCAGCGTTGAAGCGTCGGCCCGGACTGAAGCTTTCTTT
NA TRBJ1-1 TRBV5-1 NA CASSPATRAYTEAFF TGCGCCAGCAGCCCCGCGACTCGGGCTTACACTGAAGCTTTCTTT
NA TRBJ2-1 TRBV16 NA CASQEGLGVNEQFF TGTGCCAGCCAAGAGGGACTGGGTGTAAATGAGCAGTTCTTC
NA TRBJ2-4 TRBV6-5 NA CASSYSGQGAKNIQYF TGTGCCAGCAGTTACTCTGGGCAGGGGGCCAAAAACATTCAGTACTTC
NA TRBJ2-2 TRBV7-2 NA CASSSGGQMGPGELFF TGTGCCAGCAGCTCTGGGGGGCAGATGGGGCCCGGGGAGCTGTTTTTT
NA TRBJ2-3 TRBV11-2 TRBD1 CASSLSDREQYF TGTGCCAGCAGCTTATCGGACAGGGAACAGTATTTT
NA TRBJ1-1 TRBV7-3 NA CASSYSLNTEAFF TGTGCCAGCAGCTACAGTCTGAACACTGAAGCTTTCTTT
NA TRBJ2-1 TRBV5-1 TRBD2 CASSLLREGPHEQFF TGCGCCAGCAGCTTGTTACGGGAGGGCCCCCATGAGCAGTTCTTC
NA TRBJ2-3 TRBV9 NA CASSPFGGDTQYF TGTGCCAGCAGCCCCTTCGGGGGAGATACGCAGTATTTT
once TRBJ2-1 TRBV6-5 NA CASSYGSYSYNEQFF TGTGCCAGCAGTTACGGCTCCTACTCTTACAATGAGCAGTTCTTC
NA TRBJ2-3 TRBV29-1 TRBD1 CSVAPGTGVPDTQYF TGCAGCGTTGCCCCCGGGACAGGGGTCCCAGATACGCAGTATTTT
NA TRBJ1-1 TRBV6-5 NA CASILLKIGTEAFF TGTGCCAGCATCCTACTCAAGATTGGTACTGAAGCTTTCTTT
NA TRBJ2-4 TRBV19 TRBD2 CASRKTSGGGIQYF TGTGCCAGTAGGAAGACTAGCGGGGGCGGCATTCAGTACTTC
NA TRBJ2-3 TRBV18 NA CASSTGTVGRDTQYF TGTGCCAGCTCAACCGGGACGGTGGGCAGGGATACGCAGTATTTT
NA TRBJ1-5 TRBV6-5 TRBD1 CATGQTHQPQHF TGTGCCACGGGACAGACCCATCAGCCCCAGCATTTT
NA TRBJ1-1 TRBV7-2 NA CASSFGRGTEAFF TGTGCCAGCAGCTTTGGAAGGGGCACTGAAGCTTTCTTT
NA TRBJ1-1 TRBV4-1 NA CASSQDRSGVVEAFF TGCGCCAGCAGCCAAGATCGATCGGGTGTCGTTGAAGCTTTCTTT
NA TRBJ2-2 TRBV24-1 TRBD1 CATSGRDRYTGELFF TGTGCCACCAGTGGCCGGGACAGGTACACCGGGGAGCTGTTTTTT
NA TRBJ2-1 TRBV7-9 NA CASSLPGPEQFF TGTGCCAGCAGCCTCCCGGGACCAGAGCAGTTCTTC
few TRBJ1-3 TRBV5-1 NA CASSLGQTPLSGNTIYF TGCGCCAGCAGCTTGGGACAGACTCCCCTCTCCGGAAACACCATATATTTT
NA TRBJ2-1 TRBV11-3 TRBD2 CASSPIAGGRSPSAYNEQFF TGTGCCAGCAGCCCAATAGCGGGAGGCCGTTCCCCCTCCGCCTACAATGAGCAGTTCTTC
NA TRBJ1-2 TRBV4-3 NA CASSQATWCYTF TGCGCCAGCAGCCAAGCTACATGGTGCTACACCTTC
NA TRBJ1-2 TRBV24-1 TRBD1 CATSAGTDYGYTF TGTGCCACCTCCGCCGGGACAGACTATGGCTACACCTTC
NA TRBJ1-5 TRBV6-5 NA CASSYRQGNQPQHF TGTGCCAGCAGTTACCGACAGGGCAATCAGCCCCAGCATTTT